Sequencing of this T cell receptor (beta chain) was carried out in a study of cytomegalovirus exposure and HLA in healthy donors (dated by TCRdb to about 2017). Broadly, across the study: An earlier analysis of roughly 610 of the donors reported about 260 Gb of sequence data and roughly 120 million unique TCR beta sequences obtained from 180 million or so T cells. An early release covering approximately 600 HLA-typed donors comprised about 300 gigabases of sequencing data and approximately 85 million unique TCR sequences. A later genetic analysis used genome-wide SNP genotypes for about three fifths of the 666 donors, treating that subset as a discovery cohort. All discovery cohort repertoires had been generated using a single sequencing platform. Among the approximately 420 genotyped donors, about 83% belonged to the genetic ancestry cluster associated with self-reported Caucasian donors. A later analysis re-analyzed previously published TCR beta repertoires from about 600 donors and added high-resolution HLA genotyping to study TCR occurrence patterns. On average, roughly 240,000 unique TCR beta nucleotide sequences were sequenced per donor among fewer than 500 genotyped donors of the cohort, with around 19% of those sequences being non-productive. Both class I and class II loci were covered by HLA typing, at four-digit resolution. Typing coverage varied by locus: about 629-640 donors for A, B, C, DRB1 and DQB1; more than 500 for DQA1; around 610 for DPA1; approximately 490 for DPB1. To decide whether each TCR beta V gene segment behaved as functional or pseudogenic, an earlier analysis of approximately 600 of the donors relied on high-throughput TCR beta sequencing. Because of strong linkage in the cohort, roughly five DR-DQ haplotypes were treated as single units for association and clustering. A separate validation cohort of approximately 120 different subjects was used in addition to the roughly 720-subject first cohort. Rather than using new phenotypic data, the later analysis identified candidate immune exposures from TCR beta sequences and from how often those sequences occurred across donors. The study aimed to test whether cataloging public T cell receptors could reveal signatures of past pathogen exposure. Donor age, sex, ethnicity and CMV serostatus were compiled alongside the repertoire data. To predict cytomegalovirus infection status, the study brought together high-throughput TCR immunosequencing, statistical association of individual TCRs with disease status, and machine learning. The study profiled the T cell repertoires of hundreds of subjects by immunosequencing and related them to cytomegalovirus serostatus. Broader findings and caveats from the paper: In a later analysis, several top co-occurrence clusters were reported to appear linked to parvovirus B19, influenza, CMV and Epstein-Barr virus. A later genetic analysis reported fewer N-insertions in productive TCRs among donors in an Asian-associated ancestry cluster than the roughly 690-donor mean. Immune exposure information for the cohort was limited to CMV serostatus. In a later analysis, TCR association rates were found to vary across HLA loci, with the most associated TCRs seen for DRB1 alleles and the fewest for HLA-C alleles. Because HLA typing was unavailable for some donors at each locus, only the typed subset was used in association tests. When HLA alleles, especially DR and DQ, strongly co-occurred, attributing TCR associations to individual alleles was difficult. Some IMGT-functional V segments, including TRBV6-2 and TRBV6-3, could not be distinguished by the 87-base-pair reads and were therefore excluded. It was suggested by the authors that the approach could potentially be generalized to other disease states and immunological phenotypes. Linkage disequilibrium might explain the correlated functional status among segregating V segments, but an unknown experimental factor could not be excluded. The study gave a list of 150 to 200 TCR beta chains associated with cytomegalovirus. A further reported finding was that TCR beta sequences accurately predicted the HLA-A and HLA-B alleles for most subjects in the first cohort. In a later analysis, most CMV-associated TCR beta chains were found to appear HLA-restricted, with HLA associations seemingly driven largely by CMV exposure. In an earlier analysis of more than 500 of the donors, most TCR beta V segments appeared in productive rearrangements about 87% or about 30% of the time, broadly matching IMGT annotations. In both the original and validation cohorts, the classifier was reported to diagnose cytomegalovirus status with high specificity and sensitivity. About 17 rarely observed V segments, including chromosome 9 orphons, were excluded from the earlier analysis of several hundred of the donors because counts were too low. Roughly uniform sequencing depth across donors was assumed in presence/absence analyses, although this assumption may not hold. A group of highly shared sequence variants was considered likely to be a technical artifact of the sequencing pipeline. In vitro tests confirmed that a few of the cytomegalovirus-associated TCR beta chains recognize cytomegalovirus antigens. In this cohort, only TCR beta chains were sequenced, and detectable features were limited by the absence of alpha or paired-chain data. A later analysis associated 16,951 TCR beta sequences with specific HLA alleles at a false discovery rate of 0.05. Compared with equally common non-associated chains, HLA-associated TCR beta chains in a later analysis were more clonally expanded and had lower generation probabilities. V-gene and J-gene trimming of TCR beta chains was associated with a missense DCLRE1C variant in a later genetic analysis, and the association was replicated in an independent cohort. Most TCR sequences were observed very rarely across donors, whereas some public TCRs were present in many individuals.

Many counts were recorded for this clone. It lacks a known antigen. There are no base qualities to consult, and no much larger clone falls within one base. The cohort comprised fewer than 750 healthy bone marrow donors. All cohort members were sampled while nominally healthy, although unrecorded immune exposures were likely present. The donor was CMV seropositive and belonged to the group of 250 to 300 seropositive cohort members. Every donor gave a peripheral blood sample, and the peripheral blood mononuclear cells from that sample were used for TCR beta sequencing. Genomic DNA was extracted from the blood cell samples with the Qiagen DNeasy Blood Extraction Kit. The protocol used for the library was the immunoSEQ multiplex PCR assay. The multiplex PCR relied on a mix of 60 forward primers for TCR Vbeta segments and 13 reverse primers for TCR Jbeta segments. The CDR3 region of rearranged TCR beta genes was amplified from genomic DNA by a multiplex PCR assay. The amplified TCR beta libraries were sequenced on the Illumina HiSeq System as 87-base-pair reads. Processing in the source paper ran as follows. Across the roughly 700 repertoires, a later analysis counted 80 million or so unique TCR beta chains, roughly 11 million of which were shared by at least two donors. Raw reads were error-corrected and collapsed into unique sequences by a nearest-neighbor algorithm in which closely related sequences were merged to remove PCR and sequencing errors. CDR3 sequences were aligned to IMGT reference sequences to assign V, D and J gene segments. For a sequence to be retained, a match of at least six nucleotides to both a V gene segment and a J gene segment was required. Rearrangements were classified as productive when the CDR3 lacked stop codons and remained in frame with V and J, and all other rearrangements were classified as non-productive. Following IMGT convention, CDR3 was defined as the stretch from the second conserved V-encoded cysteine up to the conserved J-encoded phenylalanine. The earlier analysis of a few hundred of the donors excluded sequences that lacked an unambiguous match to a single V gene segment. An earlier analysis of 500 to 600 of the donors classified V segments as functional when productive rearrangements were above 56.7% and as segregating when the standard deviation between donors was above 5%. A statistical classification framework was developed to diagnose cytomegalovirus status using the catalog of TCR beta chain sequences. In a later analysis, V and J genes were assigned by comparing TCR nucleotide sequences against IMGT/GENE-DB human TR gene sequences. The TCRdist pipeline was used in a later analysis to assign CDR3 sequences and most-parsimonious VDJ recombination scenarios. In a later analysis, every TCR beta chain was defined by the combination of its CDR3 amino acid sequence and its V-gene family, and reads without a unique V-gene family were dropped. In a later analysis, approximately 640 highly shared, low-generation-probability nucleotide sequences were removed to address suspected cross-contamination and a sequencing artifact. For each public chain, a later analysis derived a clonal expansion index from normalized ranks of inferred template counts within each repertoire. In a later analysis, generation probabilities were computed with a VDJ recombination model fitted to out-of-frame rearrangements, and the resulting probabilities were checked against IGoR. In a later analysis, TCR-TCR, TCR-HLA and TCR-CMV co-occurrence was scored with hypergeometric tests, and a repertoire-size bias correction was applied to TCR pairs. In a later analysis, false discovery rates were estimated by permuting HLA or CMV assignments 20 times. A later analysis grouped co-occurring TCRs with DBSCAN, adding TCRdist sequence similarity when clustering within HLA-allele-positive subsets. Repertoires with fewer than 30,000 or more than 120,000 public chains were left out of co-occurrence clustering, as were five repertoires with anomalous nucleotide sharing. Sourced from immuneACCESS, this table was stored by TCRdb with only in-frame sequences that have V and J called. A share of the clones is absent; for the studies checked, an unresolved V gene accounts for under half, and the remainder has no known explanation. V, J and clone size were drawn from that table, and D and trimming were deduced from the DNA. For this sample there are under 200,000 clones; about 77% appear just once. Together, the top ten hold about 2.4% of the sample.

There are 11 amino acids in the CDR3, from cysteine to phenylalanine inclusive. Solely the CDR3 DNA is kept, with 33 bases framed from the first base. V is shortened by 4 bases, J by 10 bases, and the region joining them spans 10 bases. CDR1 and CDR2 are drawn from the germline V gene: SGHTA, FQGNSA. This TCR derives from a woman aged 40 to 50 in good health and CMV-seropositive. This receptor chain uses TRBV7-2 and TRBJ1-1, with a tentative D gene TRBD1 over 6 matching bases. Material: PBMCs. The DNA is as follows: TGTGCCAGCAGCTACAGGGTGGGAGCTTTCTTT. It translates to CASSYRVGAFF.